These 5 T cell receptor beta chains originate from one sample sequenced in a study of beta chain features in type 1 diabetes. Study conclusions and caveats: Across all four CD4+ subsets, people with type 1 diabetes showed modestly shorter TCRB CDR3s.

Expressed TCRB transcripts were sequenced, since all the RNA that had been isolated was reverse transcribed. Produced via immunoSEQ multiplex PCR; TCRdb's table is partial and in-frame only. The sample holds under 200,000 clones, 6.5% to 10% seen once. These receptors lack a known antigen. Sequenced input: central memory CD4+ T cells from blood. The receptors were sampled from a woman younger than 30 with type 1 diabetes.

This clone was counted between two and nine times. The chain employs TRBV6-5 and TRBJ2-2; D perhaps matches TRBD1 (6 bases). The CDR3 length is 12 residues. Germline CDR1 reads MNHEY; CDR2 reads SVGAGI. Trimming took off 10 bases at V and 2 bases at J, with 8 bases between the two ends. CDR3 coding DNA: TGTGCCACGGGGACAAACACCGGGGAGCTGTTTTTT. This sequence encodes CATGTNTGELFF.

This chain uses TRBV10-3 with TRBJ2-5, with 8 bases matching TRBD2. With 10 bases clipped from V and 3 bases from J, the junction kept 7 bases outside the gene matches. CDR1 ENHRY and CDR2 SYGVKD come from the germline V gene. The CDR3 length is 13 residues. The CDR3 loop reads CATGRDSEETQYF. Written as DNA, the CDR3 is TGTGCCACCGGGAGGGACTCAGAAGAGACCCAGTACTTC.

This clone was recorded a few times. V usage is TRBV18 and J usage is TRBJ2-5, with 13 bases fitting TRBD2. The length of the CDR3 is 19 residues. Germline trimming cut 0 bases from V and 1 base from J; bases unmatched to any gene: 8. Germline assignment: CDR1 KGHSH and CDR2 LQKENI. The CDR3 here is CASSPPPTSGGAGQETQYF. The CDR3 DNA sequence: TGTGCCAGCTCACCACCCCCCACTAGCGGGGGGGCCGGCCAAGAGACCCAGTACTTC.

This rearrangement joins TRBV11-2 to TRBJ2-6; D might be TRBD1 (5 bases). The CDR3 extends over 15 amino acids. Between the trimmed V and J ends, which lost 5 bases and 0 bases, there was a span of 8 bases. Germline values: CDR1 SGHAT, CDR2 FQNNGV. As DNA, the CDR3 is TGTGCCAGCAGCCCTCAGGGCTCTGGGGCCAACGTCCTGACTTTC. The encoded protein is CASSPQGSGANVLTF.

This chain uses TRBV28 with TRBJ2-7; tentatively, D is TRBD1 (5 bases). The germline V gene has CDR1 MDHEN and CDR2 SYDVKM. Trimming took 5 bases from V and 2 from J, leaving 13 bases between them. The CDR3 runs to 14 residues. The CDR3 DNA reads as TGTGCCAGCAGTCCAACTGACAGAGCCTACGAGCAGTACTTC. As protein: CASSPTDRAYEQYF.